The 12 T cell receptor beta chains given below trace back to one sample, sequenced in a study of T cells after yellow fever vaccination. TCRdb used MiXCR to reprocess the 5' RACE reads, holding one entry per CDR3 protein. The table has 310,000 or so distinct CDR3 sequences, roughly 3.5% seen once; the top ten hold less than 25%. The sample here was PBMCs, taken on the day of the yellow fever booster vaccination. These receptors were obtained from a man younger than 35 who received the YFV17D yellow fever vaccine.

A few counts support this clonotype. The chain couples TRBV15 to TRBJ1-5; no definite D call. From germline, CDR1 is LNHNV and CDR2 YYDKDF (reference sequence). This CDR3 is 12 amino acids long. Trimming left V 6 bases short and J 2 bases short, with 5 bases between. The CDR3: CATSTRNQPQHF. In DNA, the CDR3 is TGTGCCACCAGTACTCGCAATCAGCCCCAGCATTTT. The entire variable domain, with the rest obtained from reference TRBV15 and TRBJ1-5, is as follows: DAMVIQNPRYQVTQFGKPVTLSCSQTLNHNVMYWYQQKSSQAPKLLFHYYDKDFNNEADTPDNFQSRRPNTSFCFLDIRSPGLGDTAMYLCATSTRNQPQHFGDGTRLSIL.

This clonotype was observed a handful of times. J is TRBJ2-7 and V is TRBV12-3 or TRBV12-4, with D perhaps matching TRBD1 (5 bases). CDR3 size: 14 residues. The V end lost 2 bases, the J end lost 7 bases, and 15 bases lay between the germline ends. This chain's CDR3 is CASSLRPGAGEQYF. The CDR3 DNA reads TGTGCCAGCAGTTTAAGACCTGGGGCAGGGGAGCAGTACTTC.

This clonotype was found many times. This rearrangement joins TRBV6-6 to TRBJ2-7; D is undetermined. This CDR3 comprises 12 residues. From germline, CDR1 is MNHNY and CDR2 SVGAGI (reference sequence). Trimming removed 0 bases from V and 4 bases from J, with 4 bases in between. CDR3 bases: TGTGCCAGCAGTTACTCGAGGTACGAGCAGTACTTC. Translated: CASSYSRYEQYF.

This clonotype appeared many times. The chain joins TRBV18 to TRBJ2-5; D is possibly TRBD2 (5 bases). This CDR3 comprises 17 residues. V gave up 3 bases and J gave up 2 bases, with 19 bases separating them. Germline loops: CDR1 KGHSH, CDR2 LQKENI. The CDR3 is CASSPFSTPSSQETQYF. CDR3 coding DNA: TGTGCCAGCTCACCTTTCTCCACCCCTAGCTCGCAAGAGACCCAGTACTTC.

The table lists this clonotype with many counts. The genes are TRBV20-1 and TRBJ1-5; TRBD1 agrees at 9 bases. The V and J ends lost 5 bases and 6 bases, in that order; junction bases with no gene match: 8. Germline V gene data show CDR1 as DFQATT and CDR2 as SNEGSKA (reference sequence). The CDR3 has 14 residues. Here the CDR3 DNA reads TGCAGTGCTGCCACAGGGGGCTCAAGTCAGCCCCAGCATTTT. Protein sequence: CSAATGGSSQPQHF.

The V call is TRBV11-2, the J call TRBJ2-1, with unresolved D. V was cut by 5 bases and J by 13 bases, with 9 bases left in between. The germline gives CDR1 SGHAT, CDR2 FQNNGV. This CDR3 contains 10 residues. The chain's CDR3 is CASSTYDQFF. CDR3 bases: TGTGCCAGCAGCACCTACGACCAGTTCTTC. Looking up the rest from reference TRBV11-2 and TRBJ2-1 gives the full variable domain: EAGVAQSPRYKIIEKRQSVAFWCNPISGHATLYWYQQILGQGPKLLIQFQNNGVVDDSQLPKDRFSAERLKGVDSTLKIQPAKLEDSAVYLCASSTYDQFFGPGTRLTVL.

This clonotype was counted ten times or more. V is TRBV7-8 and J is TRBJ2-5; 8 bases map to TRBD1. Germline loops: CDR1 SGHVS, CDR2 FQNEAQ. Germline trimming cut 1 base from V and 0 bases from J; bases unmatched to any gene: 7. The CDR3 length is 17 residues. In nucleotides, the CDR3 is TGTGCCAGCAGCTTAGGTGGCAGGGGGCCCCACCAAGAGACCCAGTACTTC. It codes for CASSLGGRGPHQETQYF.

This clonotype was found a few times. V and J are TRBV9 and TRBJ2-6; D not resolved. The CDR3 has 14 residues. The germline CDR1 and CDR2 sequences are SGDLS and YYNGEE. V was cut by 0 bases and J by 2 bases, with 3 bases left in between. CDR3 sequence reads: CASSVDPGANVLTF. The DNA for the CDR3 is TGTGCCAGCAGCGTAGATCCTGGGGCCAACGTCCTGACTTTC.

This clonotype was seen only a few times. The CDR3 here is CASSVLAGGLDTQYF. In nucleotides, the CDR3 is TGTGCCAGCAGTGTCCTAGCGGGGGGACTAGATACGCAGTATTTT. The gene calls are TRBV6-5 and TRBJ2-3; 11 nucleotides match TRBD2. CDR1 is MNHEY, CDR2 SVGAGI, per germline. Germline trimming cut 5 bases from V and 5 bases from J; bases unmatched to any gene: 6. The CDR3 sequence is 15 residues long.

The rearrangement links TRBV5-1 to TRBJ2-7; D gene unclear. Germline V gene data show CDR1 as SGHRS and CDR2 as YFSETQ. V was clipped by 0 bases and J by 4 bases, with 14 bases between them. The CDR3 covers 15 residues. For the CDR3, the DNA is TGCGCCAGCAGCTTGGCGGCAGGACCCGAATACGAGCAGTACGTC. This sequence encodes CASSLAAGPEYEQYV.

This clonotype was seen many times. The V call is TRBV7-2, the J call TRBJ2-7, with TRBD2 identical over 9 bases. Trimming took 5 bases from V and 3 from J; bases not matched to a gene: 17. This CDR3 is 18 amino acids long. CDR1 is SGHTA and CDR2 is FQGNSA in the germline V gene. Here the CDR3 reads CASSHRVPRGGEDYEQYF. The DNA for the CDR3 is TGTGCCAGCAGCCACAGGGTTCCTCGCGGGGGGGAGGACTACGAGCAGTACTTC.

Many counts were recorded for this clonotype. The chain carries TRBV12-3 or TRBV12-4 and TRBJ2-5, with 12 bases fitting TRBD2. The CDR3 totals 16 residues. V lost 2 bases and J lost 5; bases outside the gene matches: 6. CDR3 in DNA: TGTGCCAGCAGTTTATCTAGCGGGGGGGCGGGTGAGACCCAGTACTTC. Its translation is CASSLSSGGAGETQYF.